Described below is a single T cell receptor beta chain sequence and its context. Its matching antigen is unknown. Sequenced by immunoSEQ multiplex PCR; TCRdb stores in-frame clones only, minus some. The profile covers 950,000 to 1,300,000 clones, with approximately 72% appearing a single time and less than 1.5% taken by the ten largest. Trimming shortened V by 2 bases and J by 3 bases, and 15 bases separated the two germline ends. This CDR3 is 15 amino acids long. Germline CDR1 reads SGHKS; CDR2 reads YYEKEE (reference sequence). CD4+ cells underwent separation, giving CD45RA+ naive and CD45RA-negative memory subsets. This specimen belongs to a study of shared clonotypes between healthy human individuals. General study points: For sorted subsets, rarefaction showed incomplete sequencing despite large depth.

The specimen was memory CD4+ T cells sorted from blood. Specified subset: CD45RA-negative fraction. The clonotype comes from a man in his late teens or twenties in good health. The V call is TRBV5-5, the J call TRBJ2-7, with D perhaps given as TRBD1 or TRBD2 (5 bases each). For the CDR3, the DNA is TGTGCCAGCAGCTTTCCCGGGGCGCGAGGCTACGAGCAGTACTTC. This sequence encodes CASSFPGARGYEQYF.